This T cell receptor beta chain was captured in a study of cytomegalovirus exposure and HLA in healthy donors. The CDR3 spans 13 residues. Looked up from germline, CDR1 is SNHLY and CDR2 is FYNNEI. Trimming left V 4 bases short and J 3 bases short, with 9 bases between. While unrecorded immune exposures were likely, the donors were nominally healthy when sampled. 60 Vbeta and 13 Jbeta primers were used in PCR. The data were produced by immunoSEQ multiplex PCR, yet TCRdb's version contains in-frame clones alone and is incomplete. The sample holds some 130,000 clones, approximately 79% seen once. Overall study findings and caveats: In a later analysis, a missense DCLRE1C variant was linked to TCR beta V- and J-gene trimming. It was 150 to 200 TCR beta chains that were listed as cytomegalovirus-associated.

On this clone itself: Antigen specificity is unknown.

The clonotype was recovered from a man aged 40-50 years in good health and CMV-seropositive. The rearrangement joins TRBV2 to TRBJ1-1; D gene uncertain. The specimen sequenced was PBMCs. CDR3 sequence reads: CASSAGRHTEAFF. The CDR3 DNA is TGTGCCAGCAGTGCGGGTCGGCACACTGAAGCTTTCTTT.